Presented here are 28 T cell receptor beta chains from one specimen sequenced in a study of blood T cell repertoires in COVID-19. The table came from immunoSEQ multiplex PCR; TCRdb's copy has only in-frame clones and leaves some out. This table holds 200,000 to 300,000 clones, approximately 88% found once. The specimen sequenced was PBMCs or T cells enriched from blood (not recorded which). The source is a woman in her forties with acute COVID-19.

The V and J genes are TRBV10-3 and TRBJ2-1; 10 bases are shared with TRBD2. The CDR3 loop spans 16 amino acids. Germline values: CDR1 ENHRY, CDR2 SYGVKD. J lost 1 base, V lost 5 bases, and 5 bases had no gene match. The CDR3 nucleotides read TGTGCCATCAGTTCCTTAGCGGGAGGTTCCTACAATGAGCAGTTCTTC. Translating gives CAISSLAGGSYNEQFF.

J is TRBJ1-1 and V is TRBV19, with D uncertain. Looked up from germline, CDR1 is LNHDA and CDR2 is SQIVND (reference sequence). This CDR3 spans 15 amino acids. Trimming shortened V by 4 bases and J by 1 base, and 13 bases separated the two germline ends. For the CDR3, the DNA is TGTGCCAGTAGTACAGCTAGGCTGGGGAACACTGAAGCTTTCTTT. It translates to CASSTARLGNTEAFF.

This sequence joins TRBV24-1 and TRBJ2-2; TRBD2 is a possible D gene (6 bases). This CDR3 is built from 16 residues. The germline V and J ends were trimmed by 2 bases and 5 bases, with 14 bases remaining between them. Germline V gene data show CDR1 as KGHDR and CDR2 as SFDVKD. CDR3 sequence (DNA): TGTGCCACCAGTGATTGGGGGGACCCGGGTACCGGGGAGCTGTTTTTT. Its protein product is CATSDWGDPGTGELFF.

This chain connects TRBV18 to TRBJ1-1, with 7 bases aligning to TRBD1. With V trimmed by 5 bases and J by 7 bases, 4 bases remained unmatched. The CDR3 has 12 amino acids. From germline, CDR1 is KGHSH and CDR2 LQKENI. The DNA of the CDR3 is TGTGCCAGCTCATCAAGGGACAGTGAAGCTTTCTTT. Protein sequence: CASSSRDSEAFF. Looking up the rest from reference TRBV18 and TRBJ1-1 gives the full variable domain: NAGVMQNPRHLVRRRGQEARLRCSPMKGHSHVYWYRQLPEEGLKFMVYLQKENIIDESGMPKERFSAEFPKEGPSILRIQQVVRGDSAAYFCASSSRDSEAFFGQGTRLTVV.

The chain recombines TRBV2 with TRBJ2-2; the match to TRBD1 covers 7 bases. The CDR3 runs to 15 residues. From germline, CDR1 is SNHLY and CDR2 FYNNEI. V shed 7 bases and J 0 bases; nucleotides not matched to a gene: 5. The CDR3 sequence: CASTLGTANTGELFF. The DNA of the CDR3 is TGTGCCAGCACCTTAGGGACAGCGAACACCGGGGAGCTGTTTTTT. Full variable domain (rest looked up from reference TRBV2 and TRBJ2-2): EPEVTQTPSHQVTQMGQEVILRCVPISNHLYFYWYRQILGQKVEFLVSFYNNEISEKSEIFDDQFSVERPDGSNFTLKIRSTKLEDSAMYFCASTLGTANTGELFFGEGSRLTVL.

The V and J genes are TRBV10-3 and TRBJ2-3; 10 nucleotides match TRBD2. Germline loops: CDR1 ENHRY, CDR2 SYGVKD. The CDR3 contains 16 residues. Unmatched junction bases numbered 6, after V lost 0 bases and J lost 6 bases. CDR3 bases: TGTGCCATCAGTGAGTCCCAGCGGGGGGGAAGGGATACGCAGTATTTT. This gives the protein CAISESQRGGRDTQYF.

The chain employs TRBV19 and TRBJ1-2; D gene uncertain. CDR1 and CDR2 (germline): LNHDA, SQIVND (reference sequence). The ends were cut back, 7 bases at V and 4 bases at J, with 16 bases in the middle. This CDR3 contains 14 residues. The DNA for the CDR3 is TGTGCCAGTACCCCCCAGCAGGCAGGCTATGGCTACACCTTC. As protein: CASTPQQAGYGYTF.

The table lists this clone with a count of one. The V call is TRBV28, the J call TRBJ2-7, with a weak D call TRBD1 (5 bases). Germline CDR1 reads MDHEN; CDR2 reads SYDVKM. V was trimmed by 5 bases and J by 1 base, leaving 15 bases between them. The CDR3 loop spans 15 amino acids. The CDR3 nucleotides read TGTGCCAGCAGTCGATCCTCCGACAGTTCCTACGAGCAGTACTTC. This sequence encodes CASSRSSDSSYEQYF. Combining the CDR3 with reference TRBV28 and TRBJ2-7 gives the whole variable domain DVKVTQSSRYLVKRTGEKVFLECVQDMDHENMFWYRQDPGLGLRLIYFSYDVKMKEKGDIPEGYSVSREKKERFSLILESASTNQTSMYLCASSRSSDSSYEQYFGPGTRLTVT.

V is TRBV7-3 and J is TRBJ1-2; tentatively, D is TRBD1 (6 bases). Germline-derived CDR1 and CDR2 are SGHTA and FQGTGA. The V gene lost 3 bases and the J gene lost 8 bases, with 19 bases spanning the gap. The CDR3 is made up of 15 amino acids. The CDR3 nucleotides are TGTGCCAGCAGCTTCACCCCTCCAGGGGAAAACGGCTACACCTTC. It codes for CASSFTPPGENGYTF.

The chain carries TRBV24-1 and TRBJ2-3, with D perhaps TRBD1 (6 bases). V was shortened by 3 bases and J by 0 bases, with 9 bases between the two germline ends. Germline CDR1 KGHDR, CDR2 SFDVKD. The length of the CDR3 is 15 residues. CDR3: CATSDAGASTDTQYF. CDR3 DNA sequence: TGTGCCACCAGTGATGCAGGGGCCAGCACAGATACGCAGTATTTT.

This chain connects TRBV5-1 to TRBJ2-3; 10 bases line up with TRBD2. The germline V gene has CDR1 SGHRS and CDR2 YFSETQ. CDR3 size: 15 residues. Losses at the gene ends were 4 bases for V and 3 bases for J; bases not matched to a gene: 5. DNA for the CDR3: TGCGCCAGCAGCCTAGCGGGAGAGTGGACAGATACGCAGTATTTT. Amino acids: CASSLAGEWTDTQYF.

The V and J genes are TRBV29-1 and TRBJ1-2; 7 bases match TRBD1. Trimming took 6 bases from V and 5 from J; bases not matched to a gene: 9. The length of the CDR3 is 13 residues. Germline V gene lookup returns CDR1 SQVTM and CDR2 ANQGSEA. Here the CDR3 DNA reads TGCAGCGTCACCGAGGGGGCATCTTATGGCTACACCTTC. Amino acid sequence: CSVTEGASYGYTF.

V is TRBV5-1 and J is TRBJ2-3; D might be TRBD2 (6 bases). V was clipped by 5 bases and J by 10 bases, with 23 bases between them. The CDR3 has 15 amino acids. Germline values: CDR1 SGHRS, CDR2 YFSETQ. In DNA, the CDR3 is TGCGCCAGCAGGGACCCCCGGGACGGGAGCTTATCGCAGTATTTT. Protein product: CASRDPRDGSLSQYF.

This clone was observed a single time. Sequence at one end of the junction differs from germline and may be a read error. The chain combines TRBV28 with TRBJ1-2; D unresolved. CDR1 and CDR2 from the germline V gene are MDHEN and SYDVKM. The CDR3 extends over 12 amino acids. CDR3 nucleotide sequence: TGTGCCAGCAGTTTATTGGAGGATCCTCCTTCCTTC. Its protein is CASSLLEDPPSF.

The V gene is TRBV10-3, the J gene TRBJ2-2; 7 nucleotides match TRBD1. The junction had 10 bases not matched to a gene; V was cut back by 6 bases and J by 0 bases. Germline V lookup: CDR1 ENHRY, CDR2 SYGVKD. This CDR3 has 17 amino acids. This CDR3 is CAIRGSTGTANTGELFF. The CDR3 nucleotides are TGTGCCATCAGGGGAAGCACCGGGACAGCGAACACCGGGGAGCTGTTTTTT.

The V and J genes are TRBV18 and TRBJ2-3; 8 positions agree with TRBD1. CDR3 size: 16 residues. The germline CDR1 and CDR2 sequences are KGHSH and LQKENI. V gave up 2 bases and J gave up 6 bases; unmatched junction bases: 10. CDR3 amino acids: CASSPGMTGVGDTQYF. CDR3 coding DNA: TGTGCCAGCTCACCAGGAATGACAGGGGTCGGGGATACGCAGTATTTT.

This chain joins TRBV5-1 and TRBJ1-4, with D possibly being TRBD1 (5 bases). Per the germline V gene, CDR1 is SGHRS and CDR2 is YFSETQ. This CDR3 contains 16 residues. V dropped 3 bases and J dropped 2 bases, with 14 bases sitting between them. CDR3 nucleotide sequence: TGCGCCAGCAGCTCCAGCAGGGATGGGACTAATGAAAAACTGTTTTTT. Translating it yields CASSSSRDGTNEKLFF.

The chain recombines TRBV7-3 with TRBJ2-1; 9 nucleotides align to TRBD1. The CDR3 loop spans 15 amino acids. Per germline, CDR1 SGHTA and CDR2 FQGTGA. The V and J ends lost 5 bases and 0 bases, in that order; junction bases with no gene match: 2. This CDR3 reads CASSTGGVSYNEQFF. CDR3 nucleotide sequence: TGTGCCAGCAGCACAGGGGGCGTCTCCTACAATGAGCAGTTCTTC.

A single count supports this clone. V gene TRBV12-3 or TRBV12-4 combines with J gene TRBJ1-5, with 7 bases aligning to TRBD1. The CDR3 has 13 amino acids. V lost 6 bases to trimming and J lost 5 bases; unmatched junction nucleotides: 4. In nucleotides, the CDR3 is TGTGCCAGCAGACTCCAGGGGGATCAGCCCCAGCATTTT. This codes for CASRLQGDQPQHF.

This clone was recorded only once. The chain uses TRBV5-1 and TRBJ2-1; D remains ambiguous. V was cut by 0 bases and J by 2 bases, with 12 bases left in between. The germline CDR1 and CDR2 sequences are SGHRS and YFSETQ. This CDR3 comprises 16 residues. CDR3 in DNA: TGCGCCAGCAGCTTGGCCTCGCTAGTAGCCTACAATGAGCAGTTCTTC. The encoded protein is CASSLASLVAYNEQFF.

The rearrangement links TRBV9 to TRBJ2-5; TRBD2 matches at 9 bases. Germline CDR1 reads SGDLS; CDR2 reads YYNGEE. V was clipped by 4 bases and J by 4 bases; unmatched bases: 8. The CDR3 spans 15 residues. The CDR3 region has the DNA TGTGCCAGCAGCCTTAGCGGGAGCCCCGGAGAGACCCAGTACTTC. Translating gives CASSLSGSPGETQYF.

This clone was picked up one time. The V call is TRBV6-2 or TRBV6-3, the J call TRBJ2-7, with D perhaps matching TRBD1 (5 bases). The CDR3 contains 15 residues. Germline-derived CDR1 and CDR2 are MNHEY and SVGEGT. V shed 5 bases and J shed 3 bases, with 17 bases lying between them. The CDR3 region is CASSQKDTNFYEQYV. The CDR3 bases are TGTGCCAGCAGTCAGAAGGACACCAACTTCTACGAGCAGTACGTC.

CDR3 nucleotide sequence: TGTGCCAGCAGCTCCTACGCGCCGGGACAGGGTTACGAGCAGTACTTC. It encodes CASSSYAPGQGYEQYF. The chain carries TRBV7-9 and TRBJ2-7, with 9 bases fitting TRBD1. The trim removed 4 bases at V and 4 bases at J, leaving 11 bases unmatched. Germline CDR1 SEHNR, CDR2 FQNEAQ (reference sequence). The CDR3 sequence is 16 residues long. The full variable domain, completed using reference TRBV7-9 and TRBJ2-7, is DTGVSQNPRHKITKRGQNVTFRCDPISEHNRLYWYRQTLGQGPEFLTYFQNEAQLEKSRLLSDRFSAERPKGSFSTLEIQRTEQGDSAMYLCASSSYAPGQGYEQYFGPGTRLTVT.

In its sample, this clone was seen a few times. This chain links TRBV13 with TRBJ2-3; no reliable D call. The germline V gene has CDR1 PRHDT and CDR2 FYEKMQ (reference sequence). Trimming took off 4 bases at V and 0 bases at J, with 8 bases between the two ends. This CDR3 spans 14 amino acids. CDR3 in DNA: TGTGCCAGCAGCTCCCCCAGTAGCACAGATACGCAGTATTTT. It is translated as CASSSPSSTDTQYF.

The chain employs TRBV7-9 and TRBJ2-1; TRBD1 matches at 7 bases. The CDR3 is 14 amino acids. V lost 5 bases, J lost 7 bases, and 8 bases stayed unmatched. The germline CDR1 and CDR2 sequences are SEHNR and FQNEAQ (reference sequence). The CDR3 coding sequence is TGTGCCAGCAGCCCCCCGCTCAGGGGGAATGAGCAGTTCTTC. This sequence encodes CASSPPLRGNEQFF.

J is TRBJ2-5 and V is TRBV18; 7 bases agree with TRBD2. The CDR3 is 16 residues long. V shed 2 bases, J shed 1 base, and the junction held 7 bases outside the gene matches. Germline V gene data show CDR1 as KGHSH and CDR2 as LQKENI. The CDR3 spells CASSPSTGGIQETQYF. CDR3 DNA: TGTGCCAGCTCACCATCTACGGGAGGAATCCAAGAGACCCAGTACTTC.

The genes are TRBV7-2 and TRBJ2-5; 13 bases agree with TRBD2. This CDR3 region has 15 residues. Trimming took 5 bases from V and 5 from J; bases not matched to a gene: 5. Germline CDR1 and CDR2: SGHTA and FQGNSA. The CDR3 loop reads CASSRTSGSGETQYF. The CDR3 DNA sequence: TGTGCCAGCAGCCGGACTAGCGGGAGTGGGGAGACCCAGTACTTC.

J is TRBJ1-2 and V is TRBV4-1; 7 positions match TRBD1. The CDR3 has 16 residues. Losses at the gene ends were 2 bases for V and 7 bases for J; bases not matched to a gene: 13. Germline V CDR1 and CDR2: MGHRA, YSYEKL. The CDR3, as DNA: TGCGCCAGCAGCCAACCCCTTGCCAGGGGGTTCGGTGGCTACACCTTC. It translates to CASSQPLARGFGGYTF.